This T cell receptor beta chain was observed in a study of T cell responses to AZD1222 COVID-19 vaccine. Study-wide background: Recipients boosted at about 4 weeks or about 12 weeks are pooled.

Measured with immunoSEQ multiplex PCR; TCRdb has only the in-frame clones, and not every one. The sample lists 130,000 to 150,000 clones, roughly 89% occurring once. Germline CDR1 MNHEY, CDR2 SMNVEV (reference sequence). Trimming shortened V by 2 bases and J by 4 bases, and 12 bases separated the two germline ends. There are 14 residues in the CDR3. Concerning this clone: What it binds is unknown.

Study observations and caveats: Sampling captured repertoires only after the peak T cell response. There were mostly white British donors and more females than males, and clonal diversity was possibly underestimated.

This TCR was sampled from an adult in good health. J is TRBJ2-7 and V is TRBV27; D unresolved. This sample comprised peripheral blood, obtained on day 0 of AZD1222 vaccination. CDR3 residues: CASSLNGESYEQYF. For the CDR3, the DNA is TGTGCCAGCAGTTTAAACGGAGAGAGTTACGAGCAGTACTTC.